Presented here are 26 T cell receptor beta chains from one specimen sequenced in a study of spatial heterogeneity in lung cancer. Regarding time point: sample taken at primary tumor resection. Unsorted whole RNA samples from tumor, nontumor lung or frozen PBMC were sequenced. Using its own MiXCR run on the 5' RACE reads, TCRdb lists one record per CDR3 protein. The sample comprises about 12,000 distinct CDR3 sequences, roughly an eighth of which are singletons, and 2.4% rests with the top ten. Specimen: PBMCs, collected at surgery. These receptors all stem from a female donor with early-stage non-small cell lung cancer.

Many counts were recorded for this clonotype. The rearrangement joins TRBV29-1 to TRBJ2-5, with TRBD1 as a possible D gene (5 bases). V was trimmed by 1 base and J by 2 bases, leaving 11 bases between them. CDR1 and CDR2 from the germline V gene are SQVTM and ANQGSEA. The CDR3 runs to 14 residues. The CDR3 coding sequence is TGCAGCGTTGAAGCGACGGCAGGGCAAGAGACCCAGTACTTC. It codes for CSVEATAGQETQYF.

The V gene is TRBV14, the J gene TRBJ1-2; D may be TRBD1 (6 bases). Trimming pared 0 bases from V and 6 bases from J, leaving 17 bases between. The germline V gene encodes CDR1 SGHDN and CDR2 FVKESK. The CDR3 has 16 amino acids. The CDR3: CASSQDQAGGRNGYTF. The DNA for the CDR3 is TGTGCCAGCAGCCAAGATCAGGCCGGGGGGCGGAATGGCTACACCTTC.

This clonotype is classed as medium-sized. The genes are TRBV7-2 and TRBJ2-5; D not certain. The CDR3 is 15 amino acids. V shed 3 bases and J shed 4 bases, with 15 bases lying between them. The V gene's germline CDR1 is SGHTA and CDR2 FQGNSA. The CDR3 reads CASSLGNGARETQYF. As DNA, the CDR3 is TGTGCCAGCAGCTTGGGGAATGGAGCAAGAGAGACCCAGTACTTC. Full variable domain (remainder filled in from reference TRBV7-2 and TRBJ2-5): GAGVSQSPSNKVTEKGKDVELRCDPISGHTALYWYRQSLGQGLEFLIYFQGNSAPDKSGLPSDRFSAERTGGSVSTLTIQRTQQEDSAVYLCASSLGNGARETQYFGPGTRLLVL.

Regarding this clonotype: A single base separates this from a much larger clone, so it may be a read error. V gene TRBV19 combines with J gene TRBJ1-2; D perhaps matches TRBD1 (5 bases). Trimming removed 6 bases at V and 4 bases at J, with 9 bases between. CDR3 size: 12 residues. Germline CDR1 LNHDA, CDR2 SQIVND (reference sequence). CDR3 residues: CASSDRVYGYTF. The CDR3 DNA is TGTGCCAGTAGCGACAGAGTCTATGGCTACACCTTC.

The chain uses TRBV6-4 and TRBJ1-6; D is unresolved. V lost 5 bases and J lost 6, with 11 bases in between. This CDR3 region has 14 residues. Germline loops: CDR1 MRHNA, CDR2 SNTAGT. The CDR3 is CASSNQLANSPLHF. The CDR3 region has the DNA TGTGCCAGCAGTAACCAATTAGCTAATTCACCCCTCCACTTT.

By sample fraction, this clonotype is medium-sized. V gene TRBV20-1 combines with J gene TRBJ2-1; TRBD1 matches 7 bases. Germline V gives CDR1 DFQATT, CDR2 SNEGSKA (reference sequence). The CDR3 spans 15 residues. Losses at the gene ends were 3 bases for V and 4 bases for J; bases not matched to a gene: 9. The CDR3 sequence: CSARSQGVGYNEQFF. The CDR3 DNA reads TGCAGTGCTAGGTCCCAGGGGGTGGGATACAATGAGCAGTTCTTC.

This clonotype was found many times. The chain joins TRBV29-1 to TRBJ1-1; TRBD1 agrees at 7 bases. CDR3 length: 14 amino acids. Looked up from germline, CDR1 is SQVTM and CDR2 is ANQGSEA. J lost 2 bases, V lost 4 bases, and 7 bases had no gene match. CDR3 sequence: CSVALTGPNTEAFF. The CDR3 nucleotides are TGCAGCGTTGCGTTGACAGGGCCCAACACTGAAGCTTTCTTT.

At least ten counts were recorded for this clonotype. The chain couples TRBV5-1 to TRBJ2-3; 7 bases are shared with TRBD2. Germline V gene data show CDR1 as SGHRS and CDR2 as YFSETQ. CDR3 size: 14 residues. V shed 3 bases and J 8 bases; nucleotides not matched to a gene: 9. This CDR3 reads CASSYSGARVTQYF. The CDR3 nucleotides are TGCGCCAGCAGCTACAGCGGGGCGAGGGTTACGCAGTATTTT.

This clonotype was counted at least ten times. The chain is built from TRBV30 and TRBJ2-1; no definite D call. The CDR3 length is 17 residues. The germline V gene has CDR1 GTSNPN and CDR2 SVGIG (reference sequence). The V and J ends lost 1 base and 0 bases respectively, with 16 bases between them. CDR3 region: CAWSGGGRHSSYNEQFF. Here the CDR3 DNA reads TGTGCCTGGAGTGGTGGCGGACGTCACAGCTCCTACAATGAGCAGTTCTTC.

This clonotype was detected many times. The rearrangement uses TRBV5-1 and TRBJ2-5, with TRBD1 matching over 9 bases. Germline V gene sequence: CDR1 SGHRS, CDR2 YFSETQ. This CDR3 spans 16 amino acids. Unmatched junction bases numbered 4, after V lost 0 bases and J lost 1 base. CDR3 region: CASSLGPGQGQETQYF. The CDR3 nucleotides read TGCGCCAGCAGCTTGGGGCCGGGACAGGGCCAAGAGACCCAGTACTTC.

This clonotype was seen many times. This rearrangement joins TRBV5-1 to TRBJ2-1, with 8 positions matching TRBD2. J was trimmed by 4 bases and V by 6 bases; bases with no gene match: 9. The germline V gene encodes CDR1 SGHRS and CDR2 YFSETQ. This CDR3 contains 15 residues. This CDR3 is CASTPGGDSYNEQFF. The CDR3 bases are TGCGCCAGCACCCCGGGAGGGGATTCATACAATGAGCAGTTCTTC. The full variable domain, in which reference TRBV5-1 and TRBJ2-1 provide the parts outside the CDR3, is KAGVTQTPRYLIKTRGQQVTLSCSPISGHRSVSWYQQTPGQGLQFLFEYFSETQRNKGNFPGRFSGRQFSNSRSEMNVSTLELGDSALYLCASTPGGDSYNEQFFGPGTRLTVL.

This clonotype is classed as medium-sized. The chain carries TRBV12-3 or TRBV12-4 and TRBJ2-7; 14 bases align to TRBD2. After removal of 4 bases from V and 0 bases from J, the junction contained 8 bases not matched to a gene. The CDR3 has 18 residues. In DNA, the CDR3 is TGTGCCAGCAGTTCTGGACTAGCGGGAGGCCAATTCTCCTACGAGCAGTACTTC. Protein sequence: CASSSGLAGGQFSYEQYF.

This clonotype was found many times. This chain joins TRBV14 and TRBJ2-6; 11 positions match TRBD1. J gave up 1 base and V 4 bases, and 12 bases lay outside the gene matches. This CDR3 contains 20 residues. Germline CDR1 is SGHDN and CDR2 is FVKESK. The CDR3 region is CASSLLGQGGDISGANVLTF. The CDR3 DNA sequence: TGTGCCAGCAGCCTCCTGGGACAGGGGGGGGACATATCTGGGGCCAACGTCCTGACTTTC.

In this sample, this clonotype is medium-sized. The chain recombines TRBV10-3 with TRBJ1-1; maybe TRBD1 (6 bases). V shed 3 bases and J shed 4 bases, with 18 bases lying between them. CDR3 length: 16 residues. CDR1 and CDR2 from the germline V gene are ENHRY and SYGVKD. The CDR3 here is CAISEGLGGDRTEAFF. Here the CDR3 DNA reads TGTGCCATCAGTGAAGGGTTAGGGGGGGATCGCACTGAAGCTTTCTTT.

This clonotype was observed a handful of times. The V gene is TRBV29-1, the J gene TRBJ1-2; D gene unclear. Germline assignment: CDR1 SQVTM and CDR2 ANQGSEA. Between the trimmed V and J ends, which lost 7 bases and 2 bases, there was a span of 14 bases. The CDR3 is 13 residues long. Here the CDR3 DNA reads TGCAGCGCCCGAGGAGCAGGCAACTATGGCTACACCTTC. Protein: CSARGAGNYGYTF.

This clonotype was found many times. The V gene is TRBV28, the J gene TRBJ2-3; 7 bases line up with TRBD1. The CDR3 runs to 14 residues. The junction had 6 bases not matched to a gene; V was cut back by 4 bases and J by 5 bases. Germline V gives CDR1 MDHEN, CDR2 SYDVKM. This chain's CDR3 is CASSSTGLGDTQYF. In DNA form, the CDR3 reads TGTGCCAGCAGTTCGACAGGGTTAGGAGATACGCAGTATTTT.

In its sample, this clonotype was seen a few times. The chain uses TRBV28 and TRBJ2-1; TRBD2 aligns across 7 bases. The germline gives CDR1 MDHEN, CDR2 SYDVKM. J gave up 1 base and V 6 bases, and 9 bases lay outside the gene matches. CDR3 length: 16 residues. The CDR3: CASRTAGVSSYNEQFF. The CDR3 bases are TGTGCCAGCAGAACCGCGGGGGTTTCGTCCTACAATGAGCAGTTCTTC.

By share, this clonotype ranks as medium-sized. The J gene is TRBJ1-4, the V gene TRBV5-1; D unclear. CDR1 and CDR2 from the germline V gene are SGHRS and YFSETQ. This CDR3 contains 15 residues. The V end lost 0 bases, the J end lost 8 bases, and 14 bases lay between the germline ends. As DNA, the CDR3 is TGCGCCAGCAGCTTGGTCACGGACGGGTACGAAAAACTGTTTTTT. It codes for CASSLVTDGYEKLFF. The complete variable domain, with remaining parts taken from reference TRBV5-1 and TRBJ1-4, reads KAGVTQTPRYLIKTRGQQVTLSCSPISGHRSVSWYQQTPGQGLQFLFEYFSETQRNKGNFPGRFSGRQFSNSRSEMNVSTLELGDSALYLCASSLVTDGYEKLFFGSGTQLSVL.

Ten or more counts support this clonotype. The gene calls are TRBV7-9 and TRBJ1-1, with D maybe TRBD1 (6 bases). The CDR3 spans 14 residues. The germline V gene has CDR1 SEHNR and CDR2 FQNEAQ (reference sequence). V lost 1 base, J lost 2 bases, and 8 bases lay in between. The CDR3 DNA reads TGTGCCAGCAGCTTAGGGACAGCTAACACTGAAGCTTTCTTT. Translation gives CASSLGTANTEAFF.

This CDR3 reads CASSPGQGESQPQHF. The CDR3 DNA reads TGTGCCAGCAGCCCTGGACAGGGGGAAAGTCAGCCCCAGCATTTT. The chain joins TRBV7-9 to TRBJ1-5; TRBD1 agrees at 10 bases. J was trimmed by 6 bases and V by 5 bases; bases with no gene match: 7. Germline CDR1 and CDR2: SEHNR and FQNEAQ (reference sequence). The CDR3 sequence is 15 residues long.

This clonotype was seen many times. The chain joins TRBV6-1 to TRBJ2-1; 8 bases fit TRBD2. The CDR3 runs to 15 residues. V shed 3 bases, J shed 8 bases, and the junction held 9 bases outside the gene matches. Germline V lookup: CDR1 MNHNS, CDR2 SASEGT. The CDR3 loop reads CASSDRGGPGDEQFF. Written as DNA, the CDR3 is TGTGCCAGCAGTGATCGGGGGGGCCCTGGGGATGAGCAGTTCTTC.

In its sample, this clonotype was seen many times. The chain couples TRBV7-9 to TRBJ1-1; D gene ambiguous. V was clipped by 5 bases and J by 5 bases, with 12 bases between them. Germline loops: CDR1 SEHNR, CDR2 FQNEAQ (reference sequence). This CDR3 comprises 13 residues. The CDR3: CASSALSGTEAFF. CDR3 in DNA: TGTGCCAGCAGCGCCCTCAGTGGTACTGAAGCTTTCTTT.

This clonotype counts as medium-sized. In DNA, the CDR3 is TGTGCCAGCAGTGGGGAATCGAACACTGAAGCTTTCTTT. Its translation: CASSGESNTEAFF. The chain employs TRBV2 and TRBJ1-1; no definite D call. This CDR3 contains 13 residues. The ends were cut back, 4 bases at V and 1 base at J, with 7 bases in the middle. Germline CDR1 is SNHLY and CDR2 is FYNNEI.

In this sample, this clonotype is medium-sized. The V call is TRBV4-1, the J call TRBJ1-5; D unclear. The germline V and J ends were trimmed by 2 bases and 7 bases, with 9 bases remaining between them. Germline V gene data show CDR1 as MGHRA and CDR2 as YSYEKL. CDR3 length equals 13 residues. The CDR3, as DNA: TGCGCCAGCAGCCAAAGGAGGGAACAGCCCCAGCATTTT. It codes for CASSQRREQPQHF.

This clonotype came up a few times. The chain combines TRBV29-1 with TRBJ1-2; D remains ambiguous. CDR3 size: 12 residues. Germline V gene sequence: CDR1 SQVTM, CDR2 ANQGSEA. The V end was cut by 6 bases, the J end by 7 bases, with 15 bases between. The CDR3 reads CSVYTSQSGYTF. In DNA, the CDR3 is TGCAGCGTCTACACCTCTCAGAGTGGCTACACCTTC.

This clonotype showed up many times. The chain has TRBV7-2 and TRBJ1-5, with 9 bases aligning to TRBD1. Germline CDR1 reads SGHTA; CDR2 reads FQGNSA. The CDR3 consists of 18 residues. J gave up 4 bases and V 1 base, and 11 bases lay outside the gene matches. This chain's CDR3 is CASSLVVGGQGQNQPQHF. As DNA, the CDR3 is TGTGCCAGCAGCTTAGTGGTGGGGGGACAGGGACAAAATCAGCCCCAGCATTTT.